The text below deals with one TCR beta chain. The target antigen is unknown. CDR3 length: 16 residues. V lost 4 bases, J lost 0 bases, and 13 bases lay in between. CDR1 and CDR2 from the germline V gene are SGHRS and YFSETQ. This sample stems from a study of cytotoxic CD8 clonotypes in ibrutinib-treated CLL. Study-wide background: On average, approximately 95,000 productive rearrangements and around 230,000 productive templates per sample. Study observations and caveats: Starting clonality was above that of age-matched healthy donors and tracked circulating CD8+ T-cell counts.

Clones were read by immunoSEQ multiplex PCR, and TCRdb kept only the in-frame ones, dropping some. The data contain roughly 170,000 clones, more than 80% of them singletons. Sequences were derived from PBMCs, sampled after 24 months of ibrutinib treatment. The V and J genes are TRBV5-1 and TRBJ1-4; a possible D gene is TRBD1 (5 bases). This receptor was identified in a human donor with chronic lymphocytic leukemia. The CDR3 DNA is TGCGCCAGCAGCCTGTCAGGGAGTGCAACTAATGAAAAACTGTTTTTT. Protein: CASSLSGSATNEKLFF.